The present T cell receptor beta chain was sequenced within a study of patients and donors after allogeneic stem cell transplantation. Using its own MiXCR run on the RT-PCR reads, TCRdb lists one record per CDR3 protein. The table includes 150,000 to 250,000 distinct CDR3 sequences, less than 45% detected once. Trimming pared 3 bases from V and 2 bases from J, leaving 11 bases between. CDR3 length: 13 amino acids. Germline lookup yields CDR1 DFQATT and CDR2 SNEGSKA (reference sequence). The chain is built from TRBV20-1 and TRBJ2-7; D is undetermined. What was sequenced was blood, either unsorted or a sorted T cell fraction (not recorded which). This sequence originates from a human donor who was either an allogeneic HSCT recipient or a stem cell or donor lymphocyte infusion donor (not recorded which). It is not recorded whose cells these are; they may come from a transplant donor. DNA of the CDR3: TGCAGTGCTAGGTGGGTGGGCCCCTACGAGCAGTACTTC. It encodes CSARWVGPYEQYF.